This T cell receptor (beta chain) was recorded in a study of T-cell reconstitution after alpha-beta-depleted transplantation in children. The TCRbeta library incorporated unique molecular identifiers. TCRdb reprocessed the PCR reads with MiXCR, giving one entry per CDR3 protein. The sample records approximately 18,000 distinct CDR3 sequences, 13% being singletons. On this clonotype: Antigen: not known.

The study, taken as a whole, reports: Some patients showed high day-60 TCRbeta diversity, which derived from surviving recipient T cells and thymic progenitors. Counts and diversity of T cells one year after transplant came mostly from newly produced T cells. Several hundred graft clones that had expanded were reportedly the source of alpha-beta T cells about two months after transplant.

Trimming removed 11 bases from V and 3 bases from J, with 23 bases in between. The CDR3 extends over 15 amino acids. The germline V gene encodes CDR1 LGHDT and CDR2 YNNKEL (reference sequence). The specimen comprised PBMCs, mostly from graft donor cells, sampled 60 days after TCRalphabeta/CD19-depleted stem cell transplant. This clonotype was obtained from a female patient aged 2-9 years who had a stem cell transplant for congenital amegakaryocytic thrombocytopenia, so the T cells may come from the graft donor. The chain uses TRBV3-1 and TRBJ2-7; a weak D match, TRBD1 (5 bases). This CDR3 is CACCQMTVADYEQYF. The DNA of the CDR3 is TGTGCCTGCTGCCAGATGACAGTAGCAGACTACGAGCAGTACTTC.